These 30 T cell receptor beta chains were sequenced from one sample in a study of cytomegalovirus exposure and HLA in healthy donors. The PCR used 60 Vbeta and 13 Jbeta primers. Assay used: immunoSEQ multiplex PCR; TCRdb lists only in-frame clones, some missing. The sample has some 30,000 clones; roughly two fifths are singletons. What was sequenced was PBMCs. These TCRs come from a woman aged 45-59 years in good health and CMV-seronegative.

This chain uses TRBV7-6 with TRBJ2-4; D uncertain. Germline V gives CDR1 SGHVS, CDR2 FNYEAQ. The CDR3 has 13 residues. V dropped 1 base and J dropped 9 bases, with 10 bases sitting between them. The CDR3 nucleotides read TGTGCCAGCAGCTTAGGTGGCTCGGGCATTCAGTACTTC. As protein: CASSLGGSGIQYF.

This chain uses TRBV27 with TRBJ2-2, with D tentatively TRBD2 (5 bases). Deletions cut 8 bases from V and 7 bases from J, with 14 bases between. This CDR3 is 13 amino acids long. Germline CDR1 and CDR2: MNHEY and SMNVEV (reference sequence). The DNA of the CDR3 is TGTGCCAGCGGTTGGCGGGCGAACGGGGAGCTGTTTTTT. It translates to CASGWRANGELFF.

This clone showed up just a few times. Sequence at one end of the junction differs from germline and may be a read error. J is TRBJ1-6 and V is TRBV5-6, with D possibly matching TRBD1 (6 bases). The CDR3 totals 12 residues. Germline V gives CDR1 SGHDT, CDR2 YYEEEE. CDR3 loop: CASSLVGGPPGF. CDR3 nucleotide sequence: TGTGCCAGCAGCTTGGTTGGGGGCCCTCCTGGCTTT.

This chain links TRBV27 with TRBJ2-3, with 9 bases lining up with TRBD2. V shed 3 bases and J 4 bases; nucleotides not matched to a gene: 8. CDR3 size: 16 residues. Germline CDR1 is MNHEY and CDR2 is SMNVEV (reference sequence). The CDR3 reads CASSLLRGGGSDTQYF. Here the CDR3 DNA reads TGTGCCAGCAGTTTGTTGCGCGGGGGGGGATCAGATACGCAGTATTTT.

This clone was found a few times. The chain carries TRBV2 and TRBJ2-3, with 10 bases aligning to TRBD2. Germline-derived CDR1 and CDR2 are SNHLY and FYNNEI. This CDR3 comprises 14 residues. J gave up 2 bases and V 6 bases, and 2 bases lay outside the gene matches. CDR3 nucleotide sequence: TGTGCCAGCAGGACTAGCGGGTACACAGATACGCAGTATTTT. Translating it yields CASRTSGYTDTQYF.

V usage is TRBV29-1 and J usage is TRBJ1-2, with D uncertain. The germline CDR1 and CDR2 sequences are SQVTM and ANQGSEA. V lost 4 bases, J lost 6 bases, and 15 bases lay in between. The CDR3 has 13 residues. CDR3 residues: CSVVSSGSDGYTF. The CDR3 DNA is TGCAGCGTTGTCAGCTCTGGGAGTGATGGCTACACCTTC.

This clone showed up just once. Other DNA sequences in this sample translate to the same CDR3. The genes are TRBV7-2 and TRBJ2-2; D is unresolved. Germline CDR1 is SGHTA and CDR2 is FQGNSA. V lost 1 base to trimming and J lost 4 bases, with 13 bases between them. This CDR3 has 16 residues. The CDR3 spells CASSLVGGSRTGELFF. The CDR3 DNA reads as TGTGCCAGCAGCTTAGTCGGCGGTAGCCGCACCGGGGAGCTGTTTTTT.

The J gene is TRBJ2-7, the V gene TRBV29-1; D possibly corresponds to TRBD1 (6 bases). Germline V gives CDR1 SQVTM, CDR2 ANQGSEA. The CDR3 consists of 10 residues. V gave up 7 bases and J gave up 3 bases, with 7 bases separating them. CDR3 coding DNA: TGCAGCGGGGGGCACTACGAGCAGTACTTC. It is translated as CSGGHYEQYF.

This chain connects TRBV2 to TRBJ2-2; 10 bases fit TRBD2. In germline, CDR1 is SNHLY, CDR2 FYNNEI. With V trimmed by 1 base and J by 5 bases, 10 bases remained unmatched. The CDR3 has 18 amino acids. CDR3 amino acids: CASSEERGGRRGTGELFF. The CDR3 DNA reads TGTGCCAGCAGTGAAGAGCGGGGGGGGCGCCGAGGGACCGGGGAGCTGTTTTTT.

This chain uses TRBV28 with TRBJ2-3; 10 bases match TRBD2. This CDR3 has 15 residues. With V trimmed by 5 bases and J by 2 bases, 4 bases remained unmatched. Germline CDR1 MDHEN, CDR2 SYDVKM. The CDR3 region has the DNA TGTGCCAGCAGTATCGGACTAGCGGACACAGATACGCAGTATTTT. Its translation is CASSIGLADTDTQYF.

The chain joins TRBV2 to TRBJ2-3, with 10 bases lining up with TRBD2. The germline V gene encodes CDR1 SNHLY and CDR2 FYNNEI. The CDR3 covers 16 residues. The trim removed 1 base at V and 0 bases at J, leaving 1 base unmatched. The CDR3 DNA sequence: TGTGCCAGCAGTGAAGGGACTAGCGGTAGCACAGATACGCAGTATTTT. Its protein product is CASSEGTSGSTDTQYF. Variable domain in full (rest from reference TRBV2 and TRBJ2-3): EPEVTQTPSHQVTQMGQEVILRCVPISNHLYFYWYRQILGQKVEFLVSFYNNEISEKSEIFDDQFSVERPDGSNFTLKIRSTKLEDSAMYFCASSEGTSGSTDTQYFGPGTRLTVL.

This clone has more than one count but fewer than ten. The rearrangement joins TRBV28 to TRBJ2-7; D is possibly TRBD2 (6 bases). This CDR3 region has 14 residues. Trimming shortened V by 6 bases and J by 3 bases, and 15 bases separated the two germline ends. The germline gives CDR1 MDHEN, CDR2 SYDVKM. In nucleotides, the CDR3 is TGTGCCAGCAGGCCCGGGACTTCAGGCTACGAGCAGTACTTC. Amino acids: CASRPGTSGYEQYF.

V usage is TRBV27 and J usage is TRBJ1-5, with D perhaps TRBD1 (6 bases). This CDR3 contains 14 residues. CDR1 is MNHEY, CDR2 SMNVEV, per germline (reference sequence). Trimming stripped 3 bases from V and 6 bases from J, with 12 bases between. CDR3 sequence reads: CASSFGGAGQPQHF. In DNA, the CDR3 is TGTGCCAGCAGTTTTGGGGGGGCAGGTCAGCCCCAGCATTTT.

A few counts support this clone. This chain uses TRBV5-4 with TRBJ1-1; tentative D call: TRBD1 (6 bases). With 0 bases removed from V and 2 bases from J, the gap between germline ends came to 14 bases. Germline V gene data show CDR1 as SGHNT and CDR2 as YYREEE (reference sequence). The CDR3 is 16 amino acids. CDR3 in DNA: TGTGCCAGCAGCTTGGCCGGCGGCAGGGGCAACACTGAAGCTTTCTTT. Protein product: CASSLAGGRGNTEAFF. Drawing the rest from reference TRBV5-4 and TRBJ1-1, the complete variable domain is ETGVTQSPTHLIKTRGQQVTLRCSSQSGHNTVSWYQQALGQGPQFIFQYYREEENGRGNFPPRFSGLQFPNYSSELNVNALELDDSALYLCASSLAGGRGNTEAFFGQGTRLTVV.

This clone has only a few counts. The chain has TRBV5-6 and TRBJ2-1; D might be TRBD1 (6 bases). V dropped 3 bases and J dropped 13 bases, with 20 bases sitting between them. The CDR3 totals 14 residues. Germline CDR1 is SGHDT and CDR2 is YYEEEE. CDR3 region: CASSSSGTLLAQFF. DNA for the CDR3: TGTGCCAGCAGCTCTTCCGGGACACTCTTAGCCCAGTTCTTC.

The chain uses TRBV28 and TRBJ1-3; D is possibly TRBD1 (5 bases). This CDR3 has 16 residues. Germline loops: CDR1 MDHEN, CDR2 SYDVKM. V was clipped by 3 bases and J by 3 bases, with 15 bases between them. The CDR3 coding sequence is TGTGCCAGCAGTTTGGGTGGGGCAGGGTATGGAAACACCATATATTTT. It codes for CASSLGGAGYGNTIYF. The complete variable domain, with remaining parts taken from reference TRBV28 and TRBJ1-3, reads DVKVTQSSRYLVKRTGEKVFLECVQDMDHENMFWYRQDPGLGLRLIYFSYDVKMKEKGDIPEGYSVSREKKERFSLILESASTNQTSMYLCASSLGGAGYGNTIYFGEGSWLTVV.

A few counts support this clone. The chain joins TRBV21-1 to TRBJ1-1; the table calls TRBD1, which could not be checked here. TRBV21-1 is recorded as a pseudogene. This CDR3 region has 16 residues. Written as DNA, the CDR3 is TGTGCCAGCAGCAAAGAGGGGATCGGAGAGAACACTGAAGCTTTCTTT. This codes for CASSKEGIGENTEAFF.

The chain links TRBV9 to TRBJ1-2; D is ambiguous. The germline V and J ends were trimmed by 2 bases and 2 bases, with 10 bases remaining between them. Germline V lookup: CDR1 SGDLS, CDR2 YYNGEE. The CDR3 loop spans 14 amino acids. The CDR3 nucleotides are TGTGCCAGCAGCGTCGGGGTAGCAAACTATGGCTACACCTTC. It is translated as CASSVGVANYGYTF.

The chain employs TRBV7-9 and TRBJ2-1; TRBD2 matches at 12 bases. Losses at the gene ends were 1 base for V and 7 bases for J; bases not matched to a gene: 8. The CDR3 has 17 residues. Germline V gene lookup returns CDR1 SEHNR and CDR2 FQNEAQ (reference sequence). CDR3 sequence (DNA): TGTGCCAGCAGCTTAGTCCTAGCGGGAGGGCCTCGTAATGAGCAGTTCTTC. Amino acids: CASSLVLAGGPRNEQFF.

This rearrangement joins TRBV19 to TRBJ2-5; D possibly corresponds to TRBD2 (6 bases). This CDR3 has 14 amino acids. V was clipped by 6 bases and J by 5 bases, with 16 bases between them. Germline V gene sequence: CDR1 LNHDA, CDR2 SQIVND (reference sequence). As DNA, the CDR3 is TGTGCCAGTAGAGGTACGGGAGCCCGCGAGACCCAGTACTTC. As protein: CASRGTGARETQYF.

Only a few counts were recorded for this clone. The chain joins TRBV2 to TRBJ2-5; 7 bases are shared with TRBD1. V was pared by 4 bases and J by 4 bases, with 6 bases of the junction left unmatched. The CDR3 spans 14 residues. Germline CDR1 is SNHLY and CDR2 is FYNNEI. The CDR3 coding sequence is TGTGCCAGCAGTGGACAGGGTCTAGGAGAGACCCAGTACTTC. The encoded protein is CASSGQGLGETQYF.

The V gene is TRBV4-2, the J gene TRBJ2-3, with 7 bases aligning to TRBD2. Germline trimming cut 1 base from V and 2 bases from J; bases unmatched to any gene: 6. This CDR3 is built from 16 residues. Germline assignment: CDR1 LGHNA and CDR2 YNFKEQ. The CDR3: CASSQAGSGVTDTQYF. In DNA, the CDR3 is TGTGCCAGCAGCCAAGCGGGCAGCGGGGTCACAGATACGCAGTATTTT.

This clone was detected only a few times. The chain employs TRBV6-5 and TRBJ2-7; perhaps TRBD1 as D (6 bases). The CDR3 loop spans 14 amino acids. The V end was cut by 2 bases, the J end by 0 bases, with 8 bases between. Germline V CDR1 and CDR2: MNHEY, SVGAGI. CDR3 protein: CASSYGQLSYEQYF. DNA of the CDR3: TGTGCCAGCAGTTACGGACAGCTCTCCTACGAGCAGTACTTC.

This clone was observed a few times. Here the CDR3 DNA reads TGTGCCAGCAGTTTACAGACAAGATATAGCAATCAGCCCCAGCATTTT. This translates into CASSLQTRYSNQPQHF. The rearrangement joins TRBV27 to TRBJ1-5; D uncertain. V was trimmed by 2 bases and J by 0 bases, leaving 11 bases between them. This CDR3 region has 16 residues. Looked up from germline, CDR1 is MNHEY and CDR2 is SMNVEV (reference sequence).

V is TRBV5-6 and J is TRBJ1-4, with TRBD1 matching 8 bases. This CDR3 has 15 amino acids. Germline assignment: CDR1 SGHDT and CDR2 YYEEEE. The V gene end was trimmed by 4 bases and the J gene end by 7 bases; junction bases not matched to a gene: 9. In DNA, the CDR3 is TGTGCCAGCAGCAATGCAGGGGGCGCGGGTGAAAAACTGTTTTTT. Protein: CASSNAGGAGEKLFF.

The chain couples TRBV4-1 to TRBJ2-5; D might be TRBD1 (6 bases). Trimming removed 5 bases at V and 11 bases at J, with 15 bases between. Germline assignment: CDR1 MGHRA and CDR2 YSYEKL. This CDR3 has 12 residues. The CDR3: CASSRETGPQYF. The CDR3 DNA follows: TGCGCCAGCAGCAGGGAGACAGGTCCGCAGTACTTC.

The CDR3 here is CASSPNGGASYEQYF. CDR3 nucleotides: TGTGCCAGCAGTCCAAATGGAGGGGCCTCCTACGAGCAGTACTTC. The chain uses TRBV9 and TRBJ2-7; D perhaps matches TRBD2 (6 bases). V dropped 5 bases and J dropped 0 bases, with 15 bases sitting between them. The length of the CDR3 is 15 residues. Germline values: CDR1 SGDLS, CDR2 YYNGEE.

This chain connects TRBV19 to TRBJ1-6, with D uncertain. V was pared by 4 bases and J by 6 bases, with 13 bases between. The CDR3 totals 15 residues. The germline V gene encodes CDR1 LNHDA and CDR2 SQIVND (reference sequence). The CDR3 nucleotides read TGTGCCAGTAGTACTGGCGGGAATTTTAATTCACCCCTCCACTTT. Its protein product is CASSTGGNFNSPLHF.

The V and J genes are TRBV21-1 and TRBJ1-3; TRBD1 is the table's D call, not checked against the DNA. TRBV21-1 is labeled a pseudogene. The CDR3 has 16 residues. As DNA, the CDR3 is TGTGCCAGCAGCAAACGATTTACAGGGCCTGGAAACACCATATATTTT. This encodes CASSKRFTGPGNTIYF.

The chain recombines TRBV10-1 with TRBJ1-5, with 9 bases fitting TRBD1. The CDR3 totals 14 residues. V was clipped by 6 bases and J by 3 bases; unmatched bases: 3. Germline V CDR1 and CDR2: WNHNN, SYGVQD (reference sequence). CDR3 region: CASSRTGDNQPQHF. The CDR3 DNA is TGCGCCAGCAGCCGGACAGGGGACAATCAGCCCCAGCATTTT.